This TCR beta chain was identified in a study of blood T cell repertoires in COVID-19. In the source study's methods: Estimated nucleated cell counts came from reference gene primer amplification. Here immunoSEQ multiplex PCR was the method, and the copy in TCRdb shows in-frame clones only, minus some. V, J and clone size derive from that table, while D and trimming were established from the DNA sequence. The sample lists a few hundred thousand clones; more than 70% were seen once. The CDR3 runs 17 residues. V lost 5 bases, J lost 0 bases, and 18 bases lay in between. Germline values: CDR1 SGHDT, CDR2 YYEEEE.

The receptor was isolated from a woman aged 45-60 years who had recovered from COVID-19. The V and J genes are TRBV5-6 and TRBJ1-3; D is unresolved. Sequenced input: peripheral blood. DNA of the CDR3: TGTGCCAGCAGTTTCCGGGAGAAAATTTTCTCTGGAAACACCATATATTTT. Translated, it gives CASSFREKIFSGNTIYF.